This TCR beta chain was recorded in a study of blood T cell repertoires in COVID-19. CDR1 LGHDT and CDR2 YNNKEL come from the germline V gene (reference sequence). Deletions cut 1 base from V and 3 bases from J, with 16 bases between. The length of the CDR3 is 17 residues. TCRdb's table, derived via immunoSEQ multiplex PCR, lists solely in-frame clones and lacks some. Among just over 90,000 clones listed, approximately 87% were seen once. This clonotype was sampled from a human donor with active COVID-19. The donor label of this sample is uncertain. The chain is built from TRBV3-1 (or the pseudogene TRBV3-2) and TRBJ2-1, with D uncertain. The sample taken for sequencing was peripheral blood. CDR3 sequence reads: CASSQGPGGPNYNEQFF. The CDR3 DNA is TGTGCCAGCAGCCAAGGACCCGGTGGGCCCAACTACAATGAGCAGTTCTTC.